This T cell receptor beta chain was found in a study of brain T cells in children with intractable seizures. Study-level points and caveats: Pre-surgery blood may have been undersampled, hiding some clones. Only CDR3 sequence similarity suggested viral specificity, without known HCMV serostatus.

Trimming took 4 bases from V and 4 from J, leaving 13 bases between them. CDR1 LGHDT and CDR2 YNNKEL come from the germline V gene (reference sequence). This CDR3 has 14 amino acids. Sequenced by immunoSEQ multiplex PCR; TCRdb stores in-frame clones only, minus some. Of hundreds of thousands of clones in the sample, over 90% were seen once. This clone was picked up one time. Its antigen is not known. The time point denotes: blood from clinic visit 5 months post-surgery; TSC patient then seizure free. The receptor was isolated from a boy in the first two years of life with tuberous sclerosis and intractable seizures. Sequencing used peripheral blood, obtained about 5 months after surgery. The V call is TRBV3-1 (or the pseudogene TRBV3-2), the J call TRBJ1-1; no firm D call. The CDR3 DNA is TGTGCCAGCAGCCGCGCCGGCGGAGGCACTGAAGCTTTCTTT. Amino acid sequence: CASSRAGGGTEAFF.